This section outlines one T cell receptor (beta chain) sequence together with its context. Its antigen remains unknown. Sequenced by immunoSEQ multiplex PCR; TCRdb stores in-frame clones only, minus some. The table lists around 70,000 clones, roughly 92% of them singletons. Unstimulated regulatory T cells (CD4+CD25+CD127-), CD4+CD25- non-regulatory cells, CD4 and CD8 cells were FACS-sorted from thawed PBMCs. This sample is drawn from a study of Tregs in tolerant kidney transplant recipients. Regarding the study as a whole: This study did not directly address biological reproducibility. Few patients were studied, so findings need validation in larger groups.

The sample in question was CD8+ T cells from blood, obtained before the transplant. The sequence derives from a human donor who received a combined kidney and bone marrow transplant.

The CDR3 region has the DNA TGTGCCAGCAGTAGGGACAGGGGGCCTTACAATGAGCAGTTCTTC. It is translated as CASSRDRGPYNEQFF. V is TRBV28 and J is TRBJ2-1, with 12 bases that match TRBD1. The germline V gene has CDR1 MDHEN and CDR2 SYDVKM. With V trimmed by 5 bases and J by 4 bases, 3 bases remained unmatched. The CDR3 totals 15 residues.